Below, 21 T cell receptor beta chains from the same sample are listed, as sequenced in a study of graft-versus-host responses after intestinal transplantation. Sequenced by immunoSEQ multiplex PCR; TCRdb stores in-frame clones only, minus some. The profile covers tens of thousands of clones, with 85% to 95% appearing a single time and less than 0.6% taken by the ten largest. No antigens are known for them. Sequencing used unstimulated CD8+ T cells sorted from spleen or lymph node cells, obtained before intestinal transplant. Every receptor here comes from a human donor who received an intestinal transplant.

The chain couples TRBV7-8 to TRBJ2-1; 9 bases agree with TRBD2. J gave up 2 bases and V 3 bases, and 8 bases lay outside the gene matches. The CDR3 has 17 residues. CDR1 and CDR2 from the germline V gene are SGHVS and FQNEAQ. CDR3 amino acids: CASSLKWGTSPYNEQFF. As DNA, the CDR3 is TGTGCCAGCAGCTTGAAGTGGGGGACTAGCCCCTACAATGAGCAGTTCTTC.

The rearrangement joins TRBV7-9 to TRBJ2-7, with 8 bases aligning to TRBD1. The CDR3 consists of 15 residues. Losses at the gene ends were 5 bases for V and 2 bases for J; bases not matched to a gene: 8. From germline, CDR1 is SEHNR and CDR2 FQNEAQ (reference sequence). CDR3 sequence (DNA): TGTGCCAGCAGCCCGGGACAGGAACTGACCTACGAGCAGTACTTC. Residues: CASSPGQELTYEQYF.

The CDR3 sequence is CASSFGTGAEAFF. CDR3 bases: TGTGCCAGCAGCTTCGGGACAGGGGCTGAAGCTTTCTTT. V usage is TRBV5-4 and J usage is TRBJ1-1; 10 bases agree with TRBD1. Trimming cost V 2 bases and J 6 bases; bases outside gene matches: 1. Germline V gene lookup returns CDR1 SGHNT and CDR2 YYREEE (reference sequence). The CDR3 loop spans 13 amino acids. Looking up the rest from reference TRBV5-4 and TRBJ1-1 gives the full variable domain: ETGVTQSPTHLIKTRGQQVTLRCSSQSGHNTVSWYQQALGQGPQFIFQYYREEENGRGNFPPRFSGLQFPNYSSELNVNALELDDSALYLCASSFGTGAEAFFGQGTRLTVV.

V is TRBV6-5 and J is TRBJ1-4, with D unclear. Germline CDR1 is MNHEY and CDR2 is SVGAGI. This CDR3 contains 12 residues. V was cut by 8 bases and J by 4 bases, with 8 bases left in between. CDR3 residues: CASGRVNEKLFF. The CDR3 coding sequence is TGTGCCAGCGGTCGGGTTAATGAAAAACTGTTTTTT.

J is TRBJ2-7 and V is TRBV27; 7 bases are shared with TRBD1. The CDR3 is made up of 13 amino acids. The V gene end was trimmed by 6 bases and the J gene end by 6 bases; junction bases not matched to a gene: 8. Germline values: CDR1 MNHEY, CDR2 SMNVEV (reference sequence). For the CDR3, the DNA is TGTGCCAGCAGCTACAGGGGCTTGGGCGAGCAGTACTTC. It codes for CASSYRGLGEQYF.

V usage is TRBV5-5 and J usage is TRBJ2-3; D remains unclear. Per the germline V gene, CDR1 is SGHKS and CDR2 is YYEKEE (reference sequence). Deletions cut 4 bases from V and 4 bases from J, with 13 bases between. The CDR3 is 14 amino acids. CDR3 region: CASSPSKMADTQYF. CDR3 DNA sequence: TGTGCCAGCAGCCCATCTAAAATGGCAGATACGCAGTATTTT.

The gene calls are TRBV9 and TRBJ2-5; D gene uncertain. The assigned J gene may be wrong: the sequence end matches TRBJ2-7 better. From germline, CDR1 is SGDLS and CDR2 YYNGEE. The CDR3 is 13 amino acids. The CDR3 DNA follows: TGTGCCAGCAGCGGCCTCGAGTCCTACGAGCAGTACTTC. This encodes CASSGLESYEQYF.

The gene calls are TRBV6-5 and TRBJ2-7; TRBD2 matches at 7 bases. This CDR3 region has 15 residues. The V gene end was trimmed by 4 bases and the J gene end by 0 bases; junction bases not matched to a gene: 6. Looked up from germline, CDR1 is MNHEY and CDR2 is SVGAGI. The CDR3 DNA reads as TGTGCCAGCAGTTGGGGCCTAGCGGACTCCTACGAGCAGTACTTC. Protein: CASSWGLADSYEQYF.

J is TRBJ2-1 and V is TRBV10-2, with D maybe TRBD1 (6 bases). CDR3 size: 16 residues. Germline CDR1 is WSHSY and CDR2 is SAAADI. V lost 6 bases to trimming and J lost 2 bases, with 17 bases between them. The CDR3 coding sequence is TGCGCCAGCAGCAACACAGGGCAGACCACCTACAATGAGCAGTTCTTC. This encodes CASSNTGQTTYNEQFF.

V and J are TRBV27 and TRBJ2-1; 10 nucleotides align to TRBD2. Trimming at V came to 8 bases and at J to 4 bases, leaving 11 bases not matched to a gene. Germline CDR1 MNHEY, CDR2 SMNVEV (reference sequence). The CDR3 is 16 amino acids. The DNA for the CDR3 is TGTGCCAGCCGCCAACTTGGACTAGCGGAGTACAATGAGCAGTTCTTC. This translates into CASRQLGLAEYNEQFF.

In its sample, this clone was seen once. This chain uses TRBV11-2 with TRBJ1-1; 8 nucleotides agree with TRBD1. This CDR3 has 14 amino acids. The ends lost 6 bases at V and 4 bases at J; junction bases unmatched: 7. Germline V CDR1 and CDR2: SGHAT, FQNNGV. Here the CDR3 reads CASSIGQGGTEAFF. The CDR3 bases are TGTGCCAGCAGTATAGGACAGGGTGGCACTGAAGCTTTCTTT. The full variable domain, rest sourced from reference TRBV11-2 and TRBJ1-1, is EAGVAQSPRYKIIEKRQSVAFWCNPISGHATLYWYQQILGQGPKLLIQFQNNGVVDDSQLPKDRFSAERLKGVDSTLKIQPAKLEDSAVYLCASSIGQGGTEAFFGQGTRLTVV.

The V and J genes are TRBV19 and TRBJ1-6; D uncertain. CDR3 size: 15 residues. Looked up from germline, CDR1 is LNHDA and CDR2 is SQIVND (reference sequence). Trimming pared 5 bases from V and 0 bases from J, leaving 8 bases between. CDR3 loop: CASSPGSSYNSPLHF. In nucleotides, the CDR3 is TGTGCCAGTAGTCCGGGAAGCTCCTATAATTCACCCCTCCACTTT.

The V and J genes are TRBV4-1 and TRBJ2-5, with TRBD2 as a possible D gene (7 bases). Germline loops: CDR1 MGHRA, CDR2 YSYEKL. CDR3 length: 15 amino acids. Trimming took off 0 bases at V and 5 bases at J, with 13 bases between the two ends. CDR3 nucleotides: TGCGCCAGCAGCCAAGAAGGGGGGGCATTGGAGACCCAGTACTTC. Protein: CASSQEGGALETQYF.

This clone was found once. The J gene is TRBJ2-1, the V gene TRBV27, with 7 nucleotides matching TRBD2. This CDR3 region has 15 residues. After removal of 3 bases from V and 8 bases from J, the junction contained 10 bases not matched to a gene. The V gene's germline CDR1 is MNHEY and CDR2 SMNVEV (reference sequence). The CDR3 sequence: CASSFVGGGMDEQFF. The CDR3 region has the DNA TGTGCCAGCAGTTTTGTGGGGGGGGGAATGGATGAGCAGTTCTTC.

The rearrangement joins TRBV7-2 to TRBJ1-5; D is unclear. V dropped 7 bases and J dropped 2 bases, with 18 bases sitting between them. Germline values: CDR1 SGHTA, CDR2 FQGNSA. The CDR3 length is 16 residues. The chain's CDR3 is CASTERSGMGNQPQHF. CDR3 DNA sequence: TGTGCCAGCACCGAGAGGTCCGGCATGGGCAATCAGCCCCAGCATTTT.

The V call is TRBV5-1, the J call TRBJ2-3, with 7 bases aligning to TRBD2. V lost 3 bases and J lost 1; bases outside the gene matches: 8. The CDR3 contains 16 residues. Looked up from germline, CDR1 is SGHRS and CDR2 is YFSETQ. CDR3 sequence (DNA): TGCGCCAGCAGCTCCGTCCTAGCGGAGCGCACAGATACGCAGTATTTT. It translates to CASSSVLAERTDTQYF.

The V and J genes are TRBV27 and TRBJ1-1, with TRBD1 matching over 8 bases. CDR1 is MNHEY, CDR2 SMNVEV, per germline (reference sequence). The V and J ends lost 8 bases and 1 base, in that order; junction bases with no gene match: 9. CDR3 length: 15 amino acids. CDR3 coding DNA: TGTGCCAGCGGGACAGGCTGGGAGGGGAACACTGAAGCTTTCTTT. Protein product: CASGTGWEGNTEAFF.

The J gene is TRBJ2-7, the V gene TRBV5-4; D unclear. Germline V gene lookup returns CDR1 SGHNT and CDR2 YYREEE (reference sequence). The CDR3 loop spans 15 amino acids. V lost 4 bases, J lost 6 bases, and 20 bases lay in between. CDR3: CASSPSAGQLVEQYF. CDR3 DNA: TGTGCCAGCAGCCCCTCGGCAGGCCAACTTGTCGAGCAGTACTTC.

The CDR3 DNA is TGCGCCAGCAGCCCCGTTCGGGACAGGGACCATAATTCACCCCTCCACTTT. Encoded protein: CASSPVRDRDHNSPLHF. The chain couples TRBV4-1 to TRBJ1-6; 9 bases are shared with TRBD1. Germline CDR1 MGHRA, CDR2 YSYEKL. The CDR3 sequence is 17 residues long. V trimming: 4 bases; J trimming: 5 bases; junction bases outside the gene matches: 9.

The chain employs TRBV4-3 and TRBJ2-3; D unresolved. V was clipped by 0 bases and J by 2 bases, with 12 bases between them. The germline gives CDR1 LGHNA, CDR2 YSLEER. The CDR3 loop spans 16 amino acids. CDR3 residues: CASSQDFGGHTDTQYF. The CDR3 region has the DNA TGCGCCAGCAGCCAAGATTTTGGCGGCCACACAGATACGCAGTATTTT.

The chain has TRBV14 and TRBJ2-3; D uncertain. Trimming cost V 1 base and J 7 bases, with 15 bases left between them. Germline assignment: CDR1 SGHDN and CDR2 FVKESK. The CDR3 is made up of 15 amino acids. CDR3 coding DNA: TGTGCCAGCAGCCAAGCTGAGGATCGAGGTTATACGCAGTATTTT. It translates to CASSQAEDRGYTQYF.